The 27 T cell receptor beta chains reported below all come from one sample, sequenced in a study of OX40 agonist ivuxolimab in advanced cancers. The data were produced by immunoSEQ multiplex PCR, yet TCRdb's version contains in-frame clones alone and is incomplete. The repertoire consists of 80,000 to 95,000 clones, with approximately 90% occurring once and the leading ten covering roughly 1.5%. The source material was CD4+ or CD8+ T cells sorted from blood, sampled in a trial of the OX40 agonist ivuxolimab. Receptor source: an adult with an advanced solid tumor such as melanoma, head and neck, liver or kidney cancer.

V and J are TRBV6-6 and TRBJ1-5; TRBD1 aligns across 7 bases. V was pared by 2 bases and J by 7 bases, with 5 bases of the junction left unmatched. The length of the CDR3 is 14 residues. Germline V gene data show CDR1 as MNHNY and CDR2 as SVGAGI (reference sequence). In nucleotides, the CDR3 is TGTGCCAGCAGTTACGAACAGGGGTTCCAGCCCCAGCATTTT. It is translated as CASSYEQGFQPQHF.

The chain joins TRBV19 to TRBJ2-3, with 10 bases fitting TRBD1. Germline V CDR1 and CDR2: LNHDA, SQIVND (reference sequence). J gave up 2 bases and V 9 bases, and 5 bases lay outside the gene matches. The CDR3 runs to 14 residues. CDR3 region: CASADRGATDTQYF. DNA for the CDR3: TGTGCCAGCGCGGACAGGGGGGCCACAGATACGCAGTATTTT.

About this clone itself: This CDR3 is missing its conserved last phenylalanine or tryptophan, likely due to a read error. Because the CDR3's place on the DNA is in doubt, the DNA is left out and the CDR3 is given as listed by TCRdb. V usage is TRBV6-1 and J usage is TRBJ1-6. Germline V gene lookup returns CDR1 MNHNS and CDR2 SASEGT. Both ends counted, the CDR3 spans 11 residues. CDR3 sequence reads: CASSEARDLAV.

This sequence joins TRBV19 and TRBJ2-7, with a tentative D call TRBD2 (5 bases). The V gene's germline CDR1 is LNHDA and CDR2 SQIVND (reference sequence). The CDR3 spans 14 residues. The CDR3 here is CATSIVTTSYEQYF. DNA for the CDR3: TGTGCAACTAGTATAGTTACGACCTCCTACGAGCAGTACTTC.

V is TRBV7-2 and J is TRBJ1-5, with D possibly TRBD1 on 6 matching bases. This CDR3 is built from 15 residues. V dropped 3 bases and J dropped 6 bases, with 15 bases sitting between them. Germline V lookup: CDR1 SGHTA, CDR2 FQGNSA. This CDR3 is CASSFTPQGGQPQHF. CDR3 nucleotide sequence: TGTGCCAGCAGCTTCACTCCACAGGGAGGTCAGCCCCAGCATTTT.

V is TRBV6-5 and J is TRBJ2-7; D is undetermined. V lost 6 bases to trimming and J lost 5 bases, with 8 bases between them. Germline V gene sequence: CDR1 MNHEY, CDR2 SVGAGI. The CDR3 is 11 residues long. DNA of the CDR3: TGTGCCAGCAGACGTAGGGACGAGCAGTACTTC. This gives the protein CASRRRDEQYF.

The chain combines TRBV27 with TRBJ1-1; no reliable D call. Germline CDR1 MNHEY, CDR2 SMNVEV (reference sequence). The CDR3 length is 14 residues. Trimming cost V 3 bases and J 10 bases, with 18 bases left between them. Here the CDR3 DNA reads TGTGCCAGCAGTTTCGTTCGCACCCCGCGAGTAGCTTTCTTT. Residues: CASSFVRTPRVAFF.

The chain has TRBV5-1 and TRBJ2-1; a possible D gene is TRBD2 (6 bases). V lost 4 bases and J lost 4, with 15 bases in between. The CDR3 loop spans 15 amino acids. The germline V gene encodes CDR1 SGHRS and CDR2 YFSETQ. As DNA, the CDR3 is TGCGCCAGCAGCCCGACTAGAGTGGCTTACAATGAGCAGTTCTTC. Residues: CASSPTRVAYNEQFF.

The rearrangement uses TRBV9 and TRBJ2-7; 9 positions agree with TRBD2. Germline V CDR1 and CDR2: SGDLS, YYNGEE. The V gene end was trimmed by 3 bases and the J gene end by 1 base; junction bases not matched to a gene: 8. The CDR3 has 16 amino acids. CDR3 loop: CASSAIAGARSYEQYF. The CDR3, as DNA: TGTGCCAGCAGCGCCATAGCGGGGGCGAGATCCTACGAGCAGTACTTC.

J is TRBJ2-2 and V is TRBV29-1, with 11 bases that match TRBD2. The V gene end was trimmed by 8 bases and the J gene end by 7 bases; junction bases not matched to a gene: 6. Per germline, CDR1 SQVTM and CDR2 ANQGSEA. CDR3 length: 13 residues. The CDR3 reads CSSSSGRNGELFF. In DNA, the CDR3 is TGCAGCTCCTCTAGCGGGAGGAACGGGGAGCTGTTTTTT.

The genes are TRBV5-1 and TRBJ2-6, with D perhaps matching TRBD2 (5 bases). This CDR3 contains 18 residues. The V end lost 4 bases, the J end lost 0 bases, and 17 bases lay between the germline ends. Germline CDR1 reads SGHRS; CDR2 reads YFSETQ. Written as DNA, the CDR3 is TGCGCCAGCAGCCCGGGCCACTTGGGGAGCTCTGGGGCCAACGTCCTGACTTTC. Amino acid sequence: CASSPGHLGSSGANVLTF.

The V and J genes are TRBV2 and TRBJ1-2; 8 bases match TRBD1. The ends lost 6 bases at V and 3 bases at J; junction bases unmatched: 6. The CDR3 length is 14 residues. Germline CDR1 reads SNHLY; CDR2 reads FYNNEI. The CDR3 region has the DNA TGTGCCAGCAGAGATCAGACAGGGGACTATGGCTACACCTTC. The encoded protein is CASRDQTGDYGYTF.

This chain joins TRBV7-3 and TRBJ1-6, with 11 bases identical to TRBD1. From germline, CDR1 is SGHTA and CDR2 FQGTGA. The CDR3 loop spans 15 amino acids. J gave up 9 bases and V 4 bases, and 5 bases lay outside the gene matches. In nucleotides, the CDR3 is TGTGCCAGCAGCTCTACCGGGACAGGGGGTTCACCCCTCCACTTT. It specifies CASSSTGTGGSPLHF.

The CDR3 loop is CASSYSSGVSTDTQYF. The DNA for the CDR3 is TGTGCCAGCAGTTACTCATCGGGGGTCAGCACAGATACGCAGTATTTT. The chain links TRBV6-6 to TRBJ2-3; D is perhaps TRBD2 (6 bases). Trimming left V 0 bases short and J 0 bases short, with 10 bases between. The CDR3 contains 16 residues. The germline CDR1 and CDR2 sequences are MNHNY and SVGAGI (reference sequence).

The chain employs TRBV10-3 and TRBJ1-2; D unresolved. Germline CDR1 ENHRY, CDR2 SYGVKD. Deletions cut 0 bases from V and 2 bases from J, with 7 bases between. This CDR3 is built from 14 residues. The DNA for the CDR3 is TGTGCCATCAGTGAGTCTGTGAGAAACTATGGCTACACCTTC. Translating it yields CAISESVRNYGYTF.

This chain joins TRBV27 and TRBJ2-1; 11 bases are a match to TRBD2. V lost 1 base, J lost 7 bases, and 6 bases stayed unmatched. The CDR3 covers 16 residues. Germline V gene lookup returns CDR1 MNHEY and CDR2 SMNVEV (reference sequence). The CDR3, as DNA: TGTGCCAGCAGTTTATTTAGCGGGAGGGCCGGGAATGAGCAGTTCTTC. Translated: CASSLFSGRAGNEQFF.

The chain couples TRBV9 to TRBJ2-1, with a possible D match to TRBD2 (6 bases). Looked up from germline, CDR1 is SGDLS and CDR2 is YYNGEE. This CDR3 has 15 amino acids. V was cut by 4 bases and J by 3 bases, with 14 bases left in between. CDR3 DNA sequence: TGTGCCAGCAGCCCCCGGGACTCTATCTACAATGAGCAGTTCTTC. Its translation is CASSPRDSIYNEQFF.

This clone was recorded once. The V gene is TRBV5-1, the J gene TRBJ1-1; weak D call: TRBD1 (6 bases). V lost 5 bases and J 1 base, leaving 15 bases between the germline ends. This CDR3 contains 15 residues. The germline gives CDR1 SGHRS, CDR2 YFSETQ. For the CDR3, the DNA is TGCGCCAGCAGTTTTCGAGGAGGGGGGAACACTGAAGCTTTCTTT. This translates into CASSFRGGGNTEAFF. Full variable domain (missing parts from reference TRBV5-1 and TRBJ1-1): KAGVTQTPRYLIKTRGQQVTLSCSPISGHRSVSWYQQTPGQGLQFLFEYFSETQRNKGNFPGRFSGRQFSNSRSEMNVSTLELGDSALYLCASSFRGGGNTEAFFGQGTRLTVV.

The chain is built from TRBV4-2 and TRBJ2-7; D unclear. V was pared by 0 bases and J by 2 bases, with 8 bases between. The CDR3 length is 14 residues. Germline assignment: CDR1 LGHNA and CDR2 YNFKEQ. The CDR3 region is CASSQDEPPYEQYF. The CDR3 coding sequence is TGTGCCAGCAGCCAAGATGAACCGCCCTACGAGCAGTACTTC.

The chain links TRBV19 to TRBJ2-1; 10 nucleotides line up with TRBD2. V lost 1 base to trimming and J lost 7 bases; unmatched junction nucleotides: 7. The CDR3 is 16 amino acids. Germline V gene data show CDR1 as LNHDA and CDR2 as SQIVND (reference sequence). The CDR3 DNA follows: TGTGCCAGTAGTATAGGGCCGGCTAGCGGGAGAAATGAGCAGTTCTTC. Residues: CASSIGPASGRNEQFF.

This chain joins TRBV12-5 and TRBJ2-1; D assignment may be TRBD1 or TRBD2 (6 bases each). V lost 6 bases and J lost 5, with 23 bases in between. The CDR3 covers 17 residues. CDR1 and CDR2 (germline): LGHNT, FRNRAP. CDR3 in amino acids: CASGRDTGTLLDNEQFF. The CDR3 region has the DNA TGTGCTAGTGGCCGCGACACAGGGACTCTCCTGGACAATGAGCAGTTCTTC.

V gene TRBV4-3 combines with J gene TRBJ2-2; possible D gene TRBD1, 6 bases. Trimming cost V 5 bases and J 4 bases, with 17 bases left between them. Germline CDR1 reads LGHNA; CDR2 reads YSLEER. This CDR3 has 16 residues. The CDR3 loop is CASSLRGNLGTGELFF. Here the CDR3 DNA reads TGCGCCAGCAGCTTAAGGGGGAATCTGGGCACCGGGGAGCTGTTTTTT.

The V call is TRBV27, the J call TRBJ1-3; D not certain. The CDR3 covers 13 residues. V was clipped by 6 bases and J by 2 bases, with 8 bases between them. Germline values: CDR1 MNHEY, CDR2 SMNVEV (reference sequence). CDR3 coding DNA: TGTGCCAGCAGCGAAAGCCCTGGAAACACCATATATTTT. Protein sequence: CASSESPGNTIYF.

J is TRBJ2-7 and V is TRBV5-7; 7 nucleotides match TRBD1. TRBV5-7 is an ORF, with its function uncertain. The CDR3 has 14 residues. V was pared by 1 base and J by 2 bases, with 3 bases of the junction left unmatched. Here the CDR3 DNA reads TGTGCCAGCAGCTTGCAGGGGGTCACCTACGAGCAGTACTTC. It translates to CASSLQGVTYEQYF.

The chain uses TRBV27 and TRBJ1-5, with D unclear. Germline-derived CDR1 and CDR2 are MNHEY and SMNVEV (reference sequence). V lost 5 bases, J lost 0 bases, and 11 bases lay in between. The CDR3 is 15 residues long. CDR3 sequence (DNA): TGTGCCAGCAGTCTTTCGGCCTTTAGCAATCAGCCCCAGCATTTT. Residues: CASSLSAFSNQPQHF.

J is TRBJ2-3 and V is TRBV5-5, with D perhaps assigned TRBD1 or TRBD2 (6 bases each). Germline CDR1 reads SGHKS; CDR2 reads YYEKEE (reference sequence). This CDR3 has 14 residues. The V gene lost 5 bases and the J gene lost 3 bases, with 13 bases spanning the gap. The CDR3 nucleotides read TGTGCCAGCAGGAGGGGGGCTGGGACAGATACGCAGTATTTT. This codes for CASRRGAGTDTQYF.

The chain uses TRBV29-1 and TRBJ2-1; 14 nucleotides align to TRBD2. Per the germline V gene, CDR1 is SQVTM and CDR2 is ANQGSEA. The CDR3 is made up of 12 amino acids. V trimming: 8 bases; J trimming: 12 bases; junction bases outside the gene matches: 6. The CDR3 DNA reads TGCAGCCCCGGACTAGCGGGAGGTAGGCAGTTCTTC. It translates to CSPGLAGGRQFF.